The count of the clone carrying this TCR beta chain is one. Here immunoSEQ multiplex PCR was the method, and the copy in TCRdb shows in-frame clones only, minus some. Found here are some 59,000 clones, approximately 93% of them singletons; the top ten hold 1.5% to 2%. The sample comes from a study of preoperative IRX-2 immunotherapy in early breast cancer. As for treatment: preoperative locoregional IRX-2 cytokine immunotherapy. Preoperative locoregional IRX-2 cytokine immunotherapy was tested in the phase Ib source study. The CDR3 length is 13 residues. Trimming stripped 0 bases from V and 4 bases from J, with 6 bases between. CDR1 and CDR2 from the germline V gene are SEHNR and FQNEAQ (reference sequence).

This TCR was sampled from a human donor with breast cancer. V gene TRBV7-9 combines with J gene TRBJ2-5; no clear D. This sample was obtained from a patient treated with IRX-2 immunotherapy. The CDR3 coding sequence is TGTGCCAGCAGCTTAGCGACTCCAGAGACCCAGTACTTC. Amino acids: CASSLATPETQYF.